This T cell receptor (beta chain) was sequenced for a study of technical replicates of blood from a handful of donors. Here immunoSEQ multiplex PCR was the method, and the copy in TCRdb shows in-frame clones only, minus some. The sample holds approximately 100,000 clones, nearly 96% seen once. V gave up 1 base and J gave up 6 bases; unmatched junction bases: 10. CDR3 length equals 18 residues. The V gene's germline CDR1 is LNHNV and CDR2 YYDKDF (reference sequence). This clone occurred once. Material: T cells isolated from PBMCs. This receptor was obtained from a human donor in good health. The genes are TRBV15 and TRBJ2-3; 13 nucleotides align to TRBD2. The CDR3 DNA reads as TGTGCCACCAGCAGAGCCGGGACTAGCGGGGTACAGGGTGATACGCAGTATTTT. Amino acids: CATSRAGTSGVQGDTQYF.